This TCR beta chain was sequenced during a study of T cell responses to AZD1222 COVID-19 vaccine. General observations from the study: Recipients of AZD1222 seropositive at baseline numbered only 5 or 6.

On this clone itself: Its matching antigen is unknown.

V dropped 5 bases and J dropped 6; count of bases not matched to a gene: 12. The CDR3 is 15 residues long. Per germline, CDR1 SNHLY and CDR2 FYNNEI. Sequencing was performed with immunoSEQ multiplex PCR; in TCRdb, only in-frame clones are kept and a portion is missing. This sample has some 130,000 clones, with 70% to 90% found just once. The sequencing here drew on peripheral blood, taken on day 0 of AZD1222 vaccination. The chain is built from TRBV2 and TRBJ1-1, with 7 bases that match TRBD1. This TCR derives from an adult in good health. CDR3 residues: CASSTNRGKGSEAFF. The CDR3 DNA follows: TGTGCCAGCAGTACTAACAGGGGTAAGGGATCTGAAGCTTTCTTT.